The next 28 T cell receptor beta chains were all read from a single sample in a study of T-cell reconstitution after alpha-beta-depleted transplantation in children. It was with unique molecular identifiers that the TCRbeta library was prepared. TCRdb used MiXCR to reprocess the PCR reads, holding one entry per CDR3 protein. The profile covers about 240,000 distinct CDR3 sequences, with approximately 12% appearing a single time and around 2.8% taken by the ten largest. The source material was PBMCs from the stem cell graft donor, sampled from the stem cell graft. The receptors here all came from a human donor who donated a stem cell graft to a child with acute lymphoblastic leukemia.

Ten or more counts support this clonotype. The chain combines TRBV9 with TRBJ2-3, with D possibly TRBD2 on 6 matching bases. Germline CDR1 and CDR2: SGDLS and YYNGEE. Trimming shortened V by 0 bases and J by 1 base, and 12 bases separated the two germline ends. The CDR3 runs 16 residues. The CDR3 loop reads CASSVDGSAGTDTQYF. The CDR3 bases are TGTGCCAGCAGCGTAGACGGGAGCGCCGGCACAGATACGCAGTATTTT.

This clonotype was detected ten times or more. CDR3: CASSVAVAGSGANVLTF. The CDR3 coding sequence is TGTGCCAGCAGCGTAGCGGTAGCGGGCTCTGGGGCCAACGTCCTGACTTTC. The genes are TRBV9 and TRBJ2-6; 7 positions agree with TRBD2. This CDR3 comprises 17 residues. J lost 0 bases, V lost 0 bases, and 3 bases had no gene match. The germline V gene has CDR1 SGDLS and CDR2 YYNGEE. The full variable domain, rest sourced from reference TRBV9 and TRBJ2-6, is DSGVTQTPKHLITATGQRVTLRCSPRSGDLSVYWYQQSLDQGLQFLIQYYNGEERAKGNILERFSAQQFPDLHSELNLSSLELGDSALYFCASSVAVAGSGANVLTFGAGSRLTVL.

This clonotype came up many times. This sequence joins TRBV5-1 and TRBJ1-1; 10 bases match TRBD1. The CDR3 is 16 amino acids. The V segment lost 2 bases and the J segment 1 base; nucleotides outside the gene matches: 5. CDR1 is SGHRS, CDR2 YFSETQ, per germline. CDR3 residues: CASSFDRGQRNTEAFF. The CDR3 DNA follows: TGCGCCAGCAGCTTTGACAGGGGGCAAAGGAACACTGAAGCTTTCTTT.

This clonotype occurred a few times. The J gene is TRBJ1-2, the V gene TRBV7-2, with TRBD1 matching 9 bases. V gave up 5 bases and J gave up 6 bases; unmatched junction bases: 10. CDR3 length: 15 residues. Per germline, CDR1 SGHTA and CDR2 FQGNSA. Here the CDR3 DNA reads TGTGCCAGCAGCCGACTCGGGACAGGGTTGGATGGCTACACCTTC. Its translation: CASSRLGTGLDGYTF.

V and J are TRBV5-6 and TRBJ1-2; D is ambiguous. This CDR3 has 14 residues. The germline CDR1 and CDR2 sequences are SGHDT and YYEEEE. V lost 0 bases and J 3 bases, leaving 9 bases between the germline ends. CDR3 residues: CASSLGGSDYGYTF. Written as DNA, the CDR3 is TGTGCCAGCAGCTTGGGGGGATCTGACTATGGCTACACCTTC.

A note on this clonotype: This may stem from a read error, because a much larger clone lies one nucleotide away. The V call is TRBV12-5, the J call TRBJ2-1; a possible D gene is TRBD2 (5 bases). V gave up 1 base and J gave up 11 bases, with 9 bases separating them. The CDR3 has 12 amino acids. From germline, CDR1 is LGHNT and CDR2 FRNRAP. In nucleotides, the CDR3 is TGTGCTAGTGGTTTGGGAGGGTCTCAGCAGTTCTTC. Its translation: CASGLGGSQQFF.

In this sample, this clonotype turned up many times. Here the CDR3 reads CASSFSGRAKTYEQYF. The CDR3 region has the DNA TGTGCCAGCAGTTTTAGCGGGAGGGCCAAAACTTACGAGCAGTACTTC. The J gene is TRBJ2-7, the V gene TRBV28, with 11 bases fitting TRBD2. Trimming at V came to 3 bases and at J to 4 bases, leaving 8 bases not matched to a gene. Germline assignment: CDR1 MDHEN and CDR2 SYDVKM. The CDR3 loop spans 16 amino acids.

The table lists this clonotype with many counts. The chain employs TRBV20-1 and TRBJ1-1, with a possible D match to TRBD1 (5 bases). This CDR3 comprises 15 residues. Between the trimmed V and J ends, which lost 0 bases and 1 base, there was a span of 12 bases. In germline, CDR1 is DFQATT, CDR2 SNEGSKA (reference sequence). CDR3 in DNA: TGCAGTGCTAGAGACCGGGGGAGAGGGAACACTGAAGCTTTCTTT. Amino acids: CSARDRGRGNTEAFF.

A few counts support this clonotype. V usage is TRBV20-1 and J usage is TRBJ2-7; no firm D call. V lost 2 bases to trimming and J lost 5 bases, with 13 bases between them. Germline V CDR1 and CDR2: DFQATT, SNEGSKA (reference sequence). The CDR3 is 13 amino acids. The CDR3 loop reads CSARWVLEDEQYF. Written as DNA, the CDR3 is TGCAGTGCTAGATGGGTGTTAGAAGACGAGCAGTACTTC.

This clonotype has a single count. This may be a read error, as it is one base from a much larger clone. The chain joins TRBV28 to TRBJ1-1, with no clear D. Germline CDR1 and CDR2: MDHEN and SYDVKM. The CDR3 length is 15 residues. CDR3 in DNA: TGTGCCAGCAGAAATGATAGACGTTTGAACACTGAATCTTTCTTT. Translation: CASRNDRRLNTESFF. The complete variable domain, with remaining parts taken from reference TRBV28 and TRBJ1-1, reads DVKVTQSSRYLVKRTGEKVFLECVQDMDHENMFWYRQDPGLGLRLIYFSYDVKMKEKGDIPEGYSVSREKKERFSLILESASTNQTSMYLCASRNDRRLNTESFFGQGTRLTVV.

This clonotype was recorded many times. The chain is built from TRBV27 and TRBJ2-7; TRBD1 agrees at 7 bases. V lost 5 bases to trimming and J lost 2 bases; unmatched junction nucleotides: 6. Germline loops: CDR1 MNHEY, CDR2 SMNVEV (reference sequence). CDR3 size: 14 residues. The CDR3 protein is CASSPIQGTYEQYF. In DNA form, the CDR3 reads TGTGCCAGCAGTCCAATACAGGGGACCTACGAGCAGTACTTC.

This clonotype was recorded many times. The chain is built from TRBV4-3 and TRBJ2-5, with D maybe TRBD2 (6 bases). The V and J ends lost 0 bases and 5 bases respectively, with 10 bases between them. Germline values: CDR1 LGHNA, CDR2 YSLEER. The CDR3 runs 14 residues. CDR3 sequence: CASSQDSGSETQYF. The CDR3 DNA reads as TGCGCCAGCAGCCAAGATTCCGGGAGCGAGACCCAGTACTTC.

This clonotype was recorded many times. The chain is built from TRBV12-3 or TRBV12-4 and TRBJ1-1; tentative D call: TRBD1 (5 bases). Trimming cost V 5 bases and J 4 bases, with 8 bases left between them. The CDR3 is made up of 12 amino acids. CDR3 loop: CASSGGGTEAFF. CDR3 nucleotide sequence: TGTGCCAGCAGTGGGGGTGGCACTGAAGCTTTCTTT.

This clonotype was observed many times. The chain recombines TRBV20-1 with TRBJ2-3, with D uncertain. Per germline, CDR1 DFQATT and CDR2 SNEGSKA (reference sequence). Trimming left V 0 bases short and J 5 bases short, with 12 bases between. The CDR3 is 14 residues long. The CDR3 reads CSARDQVWQDTQYF. In DNA form, the CDR3 reads TGCAGTGCTAGAGATCAAGTATGGCAAGATACGCAGTATTTT.

This clonotype appeared many times. The chain links TRBV7-2 to TRBJ1-2, with D maybe TRBD1 (5 bases). CDR3 length: 15 amino acids. Deletions cut 5 bases from V and 1 base from J, with 14 bases between. The germline V gene encodes CDR1 SGHTA and CDR2 FQGNSA. CDR3 loop: CASSRDGSNNYGYTF. The CDR3 DNA reads as TGTGCCAGCAGCCGGGACGGATCCAATAACTATGGCTACACCTTC.

Ten or more counts support this clonotype. The chain links TRBV20-1 to TRBJ2-3; 10 nucleotides match TRBD1. This CDR3 is 14 amino acids long. The germline gives CDR1 DFQATT, CDR2 SNEGSKA (reference sequence). With V trimmed by 5 bases and J by 10 bases, 12 bases remained unmatched. This chain's CDR3 is CSAPPGQGLFAQYF. The CDR3 DNA reads as TGCAGTGCTCCCCCGGGACAGGGGCTATTTGCGCAGTATTTT.

This clonotype was seen at least ten times. The V gene is TRBV19, the J gene TRBJ1-1; a weak D match, TRBD1 (5 bases). V was pared by 2 bases and J by 8 bases, with 15 bases between. This CDR3 comprises 14 residues. The germline CDR1 and CDR2 sequences are LNHDA and SQIVND (reference sequence). As DNA, the CDR3 is TGTGCCAGTAGTATAAATATCTATCGGGACGAAGCTTTCTTT. Protein sequence: CASSINIYRDEAFF. The variable domain in full, completed from reference TRBV19 and TRBJ1-1, reads DGGITQSPKYLFRKEGQNVTLSCEQNLNHDAMYWYRQDPGQGLRLIYYSQIVNDFQKGDIAEGYSVSREKKESFPLTVTSAQKNPTAFYLCASSINIYRDEAFFGQGTRLTVV.

The table lists this clonotype with many counts. This may be a read error: a much more frequent sequence differs by one nucleotide. This sequence joins TRBV7-2 and TRBJ2-3; D unclear. The germline V gene encodes CDR1 SGHTA and CDR2 FQGNSA. The V gene lost 6 bases and the J gene lost 2 bases, with 3 bases spanning the gap. The CDR3 has 11 amino acids. CDR3 protein: CASRYTDTQYF. In DNA, the CDR3 is TGTGCCAGCAGGTACACAGATACGCAGTATTTT.

The genes are TRBV5-6 and TRBJ1-5; 9 bases align to TRBD1. There are 17 residues in the CDR3. Unmatched junction bases numbered 12, after V lost 2 bases and J lost 6 bases. The germline V gene encodes CDR1 SGHDT and CDR2 YYEEEE. The CDR3 bases are TGTGCCAGCAGCTTCTTGGGACAGGGAGAAAGGGGTCAGCCCCAGCATTTT. Amino acids: CASSFLGQGERGQPQHF.

This clonotype has at least ten counts. V and J are TRBV6-2 or TRBV6-3 and TRBJ1-1, with D hard to call. The V end was cut by 10 bases, the J end by 1 base, with 10 bases between. The CDR3 covers 12 residues. Germline V CDR1 and CDR2: MNHEY, SVGEGT. The CDR3 sequence: CAISHGNTEAFF. The CDR3 DNA reads TGTGCCATCTCACACGGGAACACTGAAGCTTTCTTT.

This clonotype was counted at least ten times. This chain connects TRBV4-2 to TRBJ2-2; no definite D call. CDR3 length equals 18 residues. From germline, CDR1 is LGHNA and CDR2 YNFKEQ. V was pared by 0 bases and J by 6 bases, with 20 bases between. CDR3 nucleotide sequence: TGTGCCAGCAGCCAAGATGGGTTGGGTTTGGGGTCCGCCGGGGAGCTGTTTTTT. Its translation: CASSQDGLGLGSAGELFF.

This clonotype has a count of ten or more. The chain uses TRBV5-1 and TRBJ2-1, with D unresolved. CDR1 is SGHRS, CDR2 YFSETQ, per germline. CDR3 size: 15 residues. Trimming shortened V by 2 bases and J by 0 bases, and 9 bases separated the two germline ends. CDR3 coding DNA: TGCGCCAGCAGCTTTTCTCCTAGCTCCTACAATGAGCAGTTCTTC. Translating it yields CASSFSPSSYNEQFF.

The CDR3 coding sequence is TGTGCCAGCAGCTTAGCCCCGGCGCCTCCGTCGGACGAGCAGTACTTC. This encodes CASSLAPAPPSDEQYF. The genes are TRBV7-6 and TRBJ2-7, with D unresolved. This CDR3 has 16 residues. V lost 0 bases and J 5 bases, leaving 17 bases between the germline ends. The V gene's germline CDR1 is SGHVS and CDR2 FNYEAQ.

This clonotype was counted many times. The V and J genes are TRBV5-1 and TRBJ1-6, with D perhaps TRBD1 (6 bases). The V gene lost 6 bases and the J gene lost 10 bases, with 23 bases spanning the gap. Germline V gene lookup returns CDR1 SGHRS and CDR2 YFSETQ. The CDR3 runs 16 residues. The CDR3 spells CASTYRDFREGSPLHF. The CDR3 nucleotides are TGCGCCAGCACTTACAGGGATTTCAGGGAAGGATCACCCCTCCACTTT.

This clonotype was detected ten times or more. The chain has TRBV20-1 and TRBJ2-1, with D hard to call. The germline V gene encodes CDR1 DFQATT and CDR2 SNEGSKA (reference sequence). This CDR3 has 14 amino acids. V was trimmed by 1 base and J by 4 bases, leaving 11 bases between them. CDR3 bases: TGCAGTGCTAGAGGCGGCCAGGAATACAATGAGCAGTTCTTC. Its translation is CSARGGQEYNEQFF.

This clonotype has a count of ten or more. CDR3 amino acids: CATSPGTSKTDTQYF. As DNA, the CDR3 is TGTGCCACTTCTCCCGGGACTTCTAAAACAGATACGCAGTATTTT. V is TRBV6-1 and J is TRBJ2-3, with D tentatively TRBD2 (6 bases). V lost 10 bases and J lost 3, with 20 bases in between. Germline CDR1 reads MNHNS; CDR2 reads SASEGT. CDR3 length: 15 residues.

This clonotype was seen repeatedly, ten times or more. V is TRBV12-3 or TRBV12-4 and J is TRBJ1-1, with 11 bases matching TRBD1. The CDR3 has 15 amino acids. With V trimmed by 2 bases and J by 5 bases, 4 bases remained unmatched. CDR3 loop: CASSLKGQGVTEAFF. For the CDR3, the DNA is TGTGCCAGCAGTTTAAAGGGACAGGGGGTTACTGAAGCTTTCTTT.

In this sample, this clonotype turned up many times. The V call is TRBV20-1, the J call TRBJ2-7; 8 nucleotides line up with TRBD2. The V gene's germline CDR1 is DFQATT and CDR2 SNEGSKA (reference sequence). The CDR3 spans 13 residues. Unmatched junction bases numbered 6, after V lost 7 bases and J lost 1 base. The CDR3 is CSGAGGRSYEQYF. In DNA, the CDR3 is TGCAGTGGCGCGGGGGGCAGGTCCTACGAGCAGTACTTC.